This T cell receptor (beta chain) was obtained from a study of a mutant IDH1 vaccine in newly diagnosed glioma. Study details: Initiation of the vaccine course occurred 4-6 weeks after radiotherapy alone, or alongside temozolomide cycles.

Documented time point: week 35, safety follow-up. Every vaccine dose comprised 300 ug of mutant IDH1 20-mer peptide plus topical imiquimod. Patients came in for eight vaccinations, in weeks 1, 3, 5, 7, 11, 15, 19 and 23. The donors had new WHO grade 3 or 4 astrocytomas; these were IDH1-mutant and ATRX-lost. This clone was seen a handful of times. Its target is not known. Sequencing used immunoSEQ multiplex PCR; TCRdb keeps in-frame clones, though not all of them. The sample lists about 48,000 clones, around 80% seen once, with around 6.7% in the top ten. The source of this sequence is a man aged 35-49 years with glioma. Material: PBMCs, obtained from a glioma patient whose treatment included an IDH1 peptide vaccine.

The CDR3 loop is CASSSWGAYEQYF. The CDR3 nucleotides are TGTGCCAGCAGTTCTTGGGGGGCCTACGAGCAGTACTTC. V usage is TRBV28 and J usage is TRBJ2-7; D is possibly TRBD2 (6 bases). This CDR3 region has 13 residues. CDR1 is MDHEN, CDR2 SYDVKM, per germline. Trimming left V 4 bases short and J 2 bases short, with 9 bases between.